This T cell receptor (beta chain) was captured in a study of CXCR3-negative and CXCR3-positive naive CD8 T cells. Germline V CDR1 and CDR2: SQVTM, ANQGSEA. The CDR3 covers 17 residues. Study-level results: Hydrophobicity was higher for TRB CDR3s found in CXCR3-positive naive cells than in CXCR3-negative naive cells. Relative to memory CD8+ cells, whose diversity was much lower, both naive subsets had comparably high diversity. Cryopreserved PBMCs had partly decreased CXCR3 expression; fresh PBMCs were used in most assays.

5' RACE with UMI labels generated the TRB cDNA libraries. TCRdb re-called the 5' RACE reads and gives one entry per CDR3 protein, without DNA. This sample's table reports about 130,000 distinct CDR3 sequences. Regarding this clonotype: Its antigen is not known.

This sequence was found in a human donor in good health. Some clones in this sample may be carry-over from other donors' samples. V gene TRBV29-1 combines with J gene TRBJ1-1; TCRdb's D gene call, TRBD1, goes unchecked for lack of DNA. The sample taken for sequencing was naive CXCR3+ CD8+ T cells from blood. As to subset: CD45RO-CCR7+CD27+CD95- naive CD8+ T cells expressing CXCR3 (TNR3+). CDR3 loop: CSAQTNVGFGQNTEAFF.